This T cell receptor beta chain was documented in a study of cytomegalovirus exposure and HLA in healthy donors. PCR employed 60 Vbeta and 13 Jbeta primers. Sequencing used immunoSEQ multiplex PCR; TCRdb keeps in-frame clones, though not all of them. The sample contains some 120,000 clones, roughly four fifths of which appear only once. The germline gives CDR1 SNHLY, CDR2 FYNNEI. V was shortened by 3 bases and J by 2 bases, with 7 bases between the two germline ends. The CDR3 covers 13 residues. This receptor was obtained from a woman aged 40 to 50 in good health and CMV-seronegative. Material: PBMCs. V gene TRBV2 combines with J gene TRBJ1-1; D remains ambiguous. The CDR3: CASSELPNTEAFF. The DNA for the CDR3 is TGTGCCAGCAGTGAGCTACCAAACACTGAAGCTTTCTTT.